A single sample is the source of the 31 T cell receptor beta chains below, sequenced in a study of early stage breast cancer tumors. Profiled with immunoSEQ multiplex PCR; TCRdb holds only in-frame clones, not every one. The sample lists tens of thousands of clones; about 73% were seen once. The sequenced sample was blood. The receptors were sampled from a person aged 45 to 59 with breast cancer.

The genes are TRBV4-1 and TRBJ1-5; 10 bases are a match to TRBD1. Germline V gives CDR1 MGHRA, CDR2 YSYEKL. The V and J ends lost 0 bases and 7 bases, in that order; junction bases with no gene match: 3. The CDR3 covers 15 residues. CDR3 nucleotide sequence: TGCGCCAGCAGCCAAGAGGGGACAGGGGTCCAGCCCCAGCATTTT. This translates into CASSQEGTGVQPQHF.

The chain has TRBV2 and TRBJ1-1, with a tentative D call TRBD1 (5 bases). The V end was cut by 7 bases, the J end by 1 base, with 13 bases between. Germline CDR1 reads SNHLY; CDR2 reads FYNNEI. This CDR3 is built from 14 residues. The CDR3 here is CASKPQGKNTEAFF. Here the CDR3 DNA reads TGTGCCAGCAAACCCCAGGGAAAGAACACTGAAGCTTTCTTT.

This clone was seen ten or more times. The sample has other DNA sequences that encode this CDR3 too. The gene calls are TRBV9 and TRBJ1-5, with D possibly matching TRBD1 (5 bases). The CDR3 is 14 amino acids. The germline V gene encodes CDR1 SGDLS and CDR2 YYNGEE. V lost 3 bases, J lost 0 bases, and 7 bases lay in between. CDR3 loop: CASSARDSNQPQHF. The CDR3 DNA sequence: TGTGCCAGCAGCGCCAGGGATAGCAATCAGCCCCAGCATTTT.

V usage is TRBV7-9 and J usage is TRBJ2-1; 11 bases map to TRBD2. V lost 5 bases and J lost 9; bases outside the gene matches: 12. CDR3 size: 16 residues. Per germline, CDR1 SEHNR and CDR2 FQNEAQ (reference sequence). The CDR3: CASSRSTSGKASEQFF. CDR3 coding DNA: TGTGCCAGCAGCCGATCGACTAGCGGGAAGGCGAGTGAGCAGTTCTTC. Complete variable domain (other parts from reference TRBV7-9 and TRBJ2-1): DTGVSQNPRHKITKRGQNVTFRCDPISEHNRLYWYRQTLGQGPEFLTYFQNEAQLEKSRLLSDRFSAERPKGSFSTLEIQRTEQGDSAMYLCASSRSTSGKASEQFFGPGTRLTVL.

The chain combines TRBV29-1 with TRBJ2-1, with 7 bases matching TRBD2. This CDR3 has 16 residues. Germline trimming cut 1 base from V and 2 bases from J; bases unmatched to any gene: 8. CDR1 is SQVTM, CDR2 ANQGSEA, per germline. This CDR3 is CSVEGAGETTYNEQFF. In DNA form, the CDR3 reads TGCAGCGTTGAAGGGGCGGGAGAGACTACCTACAATGAGCAGTTCTTC.

This chain uses TRBV2 with TRBJ2-7, with D tentatively TRBD1 (5 bases). V lost 4 bases to trimming and J lost 6 bases, with 10 bases between them. Germline CDR1 is SNHLY and CDR2 is FYNNEI. The CDR3 loop spans 12 amino acids. The CDR3 spells CASSVIRAEQYV. In nucleotides, the CDR3 is TGTGCCAGCAGTGTGATCAGGGCCGAGCAGTACGTC.

V is TRBV11-2 and J is TRBJ2-7; D possibly corresponds to TRBD1 (5 bases). The V gene lost 0 bases and the J gene lost 5 bases, with 5 bases spanning the gap. From germline, CDR1 is SGHAT and CDR2 FQNNGV. The CDR3 contains 12 residues. The chain's CDR3 is CASSLDRDEQYF. The CDR3 nucleotides read TGTGCCAGCAGCTTAGACAGGGACGAGCAGTACTTC.

The chain uses TRBV6-1 and TRBJ2-7; 9 positions agree with TRBD1. The CDR3 is made up of 14 amino acids. Per the germline V gene, CDR1 is MNHNS and CDR2 is SASEGT. After removal of 6 bases from V and 5 bases from J, the junction contained 8 bases not matched to a gene. CDR3 in amino acids: CASRRGTGIDEQYF. CDR3 nucleotide sequence: TGTGCCAGCAGGAGGGGGACAGGGATCGACGAGCAGTACTTC.

The J gene is TRBJ2-3, the V gene TRBV6-5; the D gene is possibly TRBD1 (6 bases). Trimming shortened V by 7 bases and J by 6 bases, and 14 bases separated the two germline ends. This CDR3 has 13 residues. Germline V gene lookup returns CDR1 MNHEY and CDR2 SVGAGI. The CDR3 DNA reads TGTGCCAGCACCCCACTGGGGGCGGATACGCAGTATTTT. This encodes CASTPLGADTQYF.

The rearrangement links TRBV28 to TRBJ2-2, with 9 bases fitting TRBD1. V was pared by 6 bases and J by 2 bases, with 7 bases of the junction left unmatched. The germline V gene encodes CDR1 MDHEN and CDR2 SYDVKM. The CDR3 is 16 residues long. CDR3 protein: CASRTPGQGNTGELFF. The CDR3 nucleotides are TGTGCCAGCAGGACGCCGGGACAGGGAAACACCGGGGAGCTGTTTTTT.

V and J are TRBV4-1 and TRBJ2-7; the D gene is possibly TRBD2 (5 bases). This CDR3 is 16 amino acids long. The germline V and J ends were trimmed by 0 bases and 0 bases, with 12 bases remaining between them. Per the germline V gene, CDR1 is MGHRA and CDR2 is YSYEKL. CDR3 in DNA: TGCGCCAGCAGCCAAGATCACCAGCGGAGCTCCTACGAGCAGTACTTC. It encodes CASSQDHQRSSYEQYF.

The chain combines TRBV5-1 with TRBJ1-1; TRBD1 aligns across 7 bases. Germline values: CDR1 SGHRS, CDR2 YFSETQ. The CDR3 extends over 15 amino acids. The junction had 4 bases not matched to a gene; V was cut back by 1 base and J by 1 base. The CDR3 coding sequence is TGCGCCAGCAGCTTGTACAGGGGATCGAACACTGAAGCTTTCTTT. Protein sequence: CASSLYRGSNTEAFF.

This chain links TRBV7-2 with TRBJ1-5, with 7 positions matching TRBD1. From germline, CDR1 is SGHTA and CDR2 FQGNSA. CDR3 length: 17 amino acids. V shed 5 bases, J shed 0 bases, and the junction held 10 bases outside the gene matches. The CDR3 nucleotides read TGTGCCAGCAGCCCCGGAAGAGGGGGCGTTAGCAATCAGCCCCAGCATTTT. Its protein product is CASSPGRGGVSNQPQHF.

This clone was observed a handful of times. The rearrangement links TRBV7-8 to TRBJ2-7, with D hard to call. The CDR3 length is 14 residues. Germline lookup yields CDR1 SGHVS and CDR2 FQNEAQ. The V and J ends lost 2 bases and 2 bases respectively, with 10 bases between them. The CDR3 sequence: CASSLRPGAYEQYV. The CDR3 coding sequence is TGTGCCAGCAGCTTAAGACCTGGGGCCTACGAGCAGTACGTC.

In its sample, this clone was seen a few times. This chain links TRBV19 with TRBJ1-5; TRBD1 matches at 7 bases. V dropped 3 bases and J dropped 3; count of bases not matched to a gene: 8. The CDR3 runs 16 residues. Germline-derived CDR1 and CDR2 are LNHDA and SQIVND (reference sequence). CDR3 bases: TGTGCCAGTAGTATGTGGTCTCAGGGGGTCAATCAGCCCCAGCATTTT. Protein: CASSMWSQGVNQPQHF.

This chain joins TRBV5-4 and TRBJ2-1, with 10 bases fitting TRBD2. The CDR3 loop spans 18 amino acids. V was pared by 0 bases and J by 6 bases, with 12 bases of the junction left unmatched. Germline loops: CDR1 SGHNT, CDR2 YYREEE (reference sequence). The CDR3 sequence is CASSLGGSGGSLSNEQFF. CDR3 nucleotides: TGTGCCAGCAGCTTGGGGGGTAGCGGGGGGTCGTTATCCAATGAGCAGTTCTTC. Full variable domain (remainder filled in from reference TRBV5-4 and TRBJ2-1): ETGVTQSPTHLIKTRGQQVTLRCSSQSGHNTVSWYQQALGQGPQFIFQYYREEENGRGNFPPRFSGLQFPNYSSELNVNALELDDSALYLCASSLGGSGGSLSNEQFFGPGTRLTVL.

The chain carries TRBV30 and TRBJ1-6; TRBD1 might be the D (6 bases). Between the trimmed V and J ends, which lost 8 bases and 2 bases, there was a span of 22 bases. The CDR3 totals 17 residues. Looked up from germline, CDR1 is GTSNPN and CDR2 is SVGIG (reference sequence). For the CDR3, the DNA is TGTGCCAGCATGGGGGCCCCCACAGGGACCTATAATTCACCCCTCCACTTT. Its protein product is CASMGAPTGTYNSPLHF. Supplemented by reference TRBV30 and TRBJ1-6, the full variable domain reads SQTIHQWPATLVQPVGSPLSLECTVEGTSNPNLYWYRQAAGRGLQLLFYSVGIGQISSEVPQNLSASRPQDRQFILSSKKLLLSDSGFYLCASMGAPTGTYNSPLHFGNGTRLTVT.

CDR3 in amino acids: CSAGVEQFF. The CDR3 DNA sequence: TGCAGTGCGGGCGTTGAGCAGTTCTTC. The chain combines TRBV20-1 with TRBJ2-1; D remains ambiguous. The CDR3 is 9 residues long. Germline loops: CDR1 DFQATT, CDR2 SNEGSKA (reference sequence). V lost 6 bases, J lost 9 bases, and 6 bases lay in between.

This clone was counted only a few times. The chain joins TRBV11-2 to TRBJ2-4, with 10 bases identical to TRBD2. Per the germline V gene, CDR1 is SGHAT and CDR2 is FQNNGV. With V trimmed by 5 bases and J by 8 bases, 9 bases remained unmatched. The CDR3 spans 15 residues. This CDR3 reads CASSRSSGGGDIQYF. CDR3 bases: TGTGCCAGCAGCCGGTCTAGCGGGGGTGGGGACATTCAGTACTTC.

The chain links TRBV29-1 to TRBJ2-5; 11 bases agree with TRBD1. V was pared by 3 bases and J by 7 bases, with 16 bases of the junction left unmatched. The CDR3 is 17 amino acids. Per the germline V gene, CDR1 is SQVTM and CDR2 is ANQGSEA. Here the CDR3 reads CSVEPSRDRGFGGTQYF. CDR3 nucleotides: TGCAGCGTTGAGCCCAGCCGGGACAGGGGGTTTGGAGGGACCCAGTACTTC.

J is TRBJ2-2 and V is TRBV29-1; TRBD1 aligns across 7 bases. Germline V gene data show CDR1 as SQVTM and CDR2 as ANQGSEA. This CDR3 has 13 amino acids. Germline trimming cut 4 bases from V and 5 bases from J; bases unmatched to any gene: 4. The CDR3 sequence is CSVGQTGTGELFF. CDR3 DNA: TGCAGCGTTGGACAGACAGGGACCGGGGAGCTGTTTTTT.

The gene calls are TRBV7-6 and TRBJ2-1; D is possibly TRBD2 (6 bases). Trimming pared 4 bases from V and 3 bases from J, leaving 16 bases between. Germline V CDR1 and CDR2: SGHVS, FNYEAQ. CDR3 size: 16 residues. CDR3 region: CASSSPSAENYNEQFF. Written as DNA, the CDR3 is TGTGCCAGCAGCTCCCCTAGCGCCGAAAACTACAATGAGCAGTTCTTC.

This chain joins TRBV18 and TRBJ2-3; D ambiguous. Trimming left V 0 bases short and J 2 bases short, with 6 bases between. The CDR3 length is 14 residues. Germline V gene data show CDR1 as KGHSH and CDR2 as LQKENI. The DNA of the CDR3 is TGTGCCAGCTCACCACCCGAGAACACAGATACGCAGTATTTT. This translates into CASSPPENTDTQYF.

The gene calls are TRBV4-1 and TRBJ2-1; no clear D gene. The ends were cut back, 4 bases at V and 0 bases at J, with 13 bases in the middle. The CDR3 has 16 amino acids. Germline CDR1 MGHRA, CDR2 YSYEKL. The CDR3 sequence: CASSRITSRSYNEQFF. CDR3 nucleotide sequence: TGCGCCAGCAGCCGTATCACTTCACGCTCCTACAATGAGCAGTTCTTC.

The chain combines TRBV9 with TRBJ1-1; TRBD1 might be the D (5 bases). Germline CDR1 SGDLS, CDR2 YYNGEE. Trimming stripped 2 bases from V and 7 bases from J, with 12 bases between. The CDR3 contains 13 residues. The DNA for the CDR3 is TGTGCCAGCAGCGTCGGACGGGGGGGTGAAGCTTTCTTT. Protein sequence: CASSVGRGGEAFF.

The chain has TRBV9 and TRBJ2-5; 8 nucleotides match TRBD2. Germline trimming cut 2 bases from V and 3 bases from J; bases unmatched to any gene: 0. Germline CDR1 reads SGDLS; CDR2 reads YYNGEE. CDR3 size: 13 residues. The CDR3 sequence is CASSVGLEETQYF. CDR3 in DNA: TGTGCCAGCAGCGTGGGACTAGAAGAGACCCAGTACTTC. The full variable domain, completed using reference TRBV9 and TRBJ2-5, is DSGVTQTPKHLITATGQRVTLRCSPRSGDLSVYWYQQSLDQGLQFLIQYYNGEERAKGNILERFSAQQFPDLHSELNLSSLELGDSALYFCASSVGLEETQYFGPGTRLLVL.

The V call is TRBV5-1, the J call TRBJ2-3; TRBD2 aligns across 8 bases. Germline V lookup: CDR1 SGHRS, CDR2 YFSETQ. V lost 6 bases and J lost 2; bases outside the gene matches: 5. The CDR3 is 14 amino acids. CDR3 loop: CASNPGGPTDTQYF. CDR3 sequence (DNA): TGCGCCAGCAACCCGGGGGGGCCCACAGATACGCAGTATTTT.

The rearrangement uses TRBV12-5 and TRBJ2-3, with 11 bases fitting TRBD2. There are 16 residues in the CDR3. In germline, CDR1 is LGHNT, CDR2 FRNRAP. J was trimmed by 8 bases and V by 2 bases; bases with no gene match: 9. CDR3 residues: CASGLPTSGGAGTQYF. The CDR3 bases are TGTGCTAGTGGTTTGCCCACTAGCGGGGGTGCAGGTACGCAGTATTTT.

The chain carries TRBV4-3 and TRBJ1-2, with a weak D call TRBD1 (5 bases). The CDR3 has 15 residues. CDR1 and CDR2 (germline): LGHNA, YSLEER. Deletions cut 0 bases from V and 4 bases from J, with 12 bases between. This CDR3 is CASSQDAQGFYGYTF. CDR3 DNA sequence: TGCGCCAGCAGCCAAGATGCGCAGGGTTTCTATGGCTACACCTTC.

The V and J genes are TRBV7-3 and TRBJ2-2; weak D call: TRBD1 (6 bases). The CDR3 contains 16 residues. Trimming took 5 bases from V and 3 from J, leaving 16 bases between them. The germline CDR1 and CDR2 sequences are SGHTA and FQGTGA. CDR3 loop: CASSPRDTLDTGELFF. The DNA of the CDR3 is TGTGCCAGCAGCCCCCGGGACACCCTCGACACCGGGGAGCTGTTTTTT.

The V gene is TRBV28, the J gene TRBJ2-7, with D perhaps matching TRBD2 (8 bases). V was trimmed by 5 bases and J by 5 bases, leaving 16 bases between them. CDR1 is MDHEN and CDR2 is SYDVKM in the germline V gene. The CDR3 runs 14 residues. The CDR3 loop is CASSRGGGGDEQYF. The CDR3 DNA follows: TGTGCCAGCAGTCGGGGGGGAGGGGGCGACGAGCAGTACTTC. Full variable domain (outside the CDR3, taken from reference TRBV28 and TRBJ2-7): DVKVTQSSRYLVKRTGEKVFLECVQDMDHENMFWYRQDPGLGLRLIYFSYDVKMKEKGDIPEGYSVSREKKERFSLILESASTNQTSMYLCASSRGGGGDEQYFGPGTRLTVT.